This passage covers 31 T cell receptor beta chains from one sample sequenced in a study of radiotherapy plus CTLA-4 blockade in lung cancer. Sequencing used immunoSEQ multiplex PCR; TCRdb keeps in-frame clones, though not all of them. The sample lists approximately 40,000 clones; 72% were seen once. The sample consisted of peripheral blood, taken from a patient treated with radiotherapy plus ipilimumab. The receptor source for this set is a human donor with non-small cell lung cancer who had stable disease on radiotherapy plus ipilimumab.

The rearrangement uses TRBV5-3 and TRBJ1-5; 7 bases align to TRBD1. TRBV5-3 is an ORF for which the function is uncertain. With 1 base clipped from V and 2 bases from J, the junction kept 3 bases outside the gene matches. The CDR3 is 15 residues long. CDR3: CARSLSGTGNQPQHF. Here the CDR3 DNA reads TGTGCCAGAAGCTTGTCAGGGACAGGCAATCAGCCCCAGCATTTT.

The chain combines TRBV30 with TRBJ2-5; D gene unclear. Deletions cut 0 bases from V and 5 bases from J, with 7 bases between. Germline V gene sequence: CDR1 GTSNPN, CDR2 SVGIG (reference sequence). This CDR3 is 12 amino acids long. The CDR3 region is CAWSVQMETQYF. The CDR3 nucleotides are TGTGCCTGGAGTGTACAAATGGAGACCCAGTACTTC.

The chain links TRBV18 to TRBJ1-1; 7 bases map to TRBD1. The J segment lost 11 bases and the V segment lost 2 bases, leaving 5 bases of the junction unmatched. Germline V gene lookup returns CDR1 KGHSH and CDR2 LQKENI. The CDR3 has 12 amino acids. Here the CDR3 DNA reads TGTGCCAGCTCACCAGGGACAGCTAGGGCTTTCTTT. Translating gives CASSPGTARAFF.

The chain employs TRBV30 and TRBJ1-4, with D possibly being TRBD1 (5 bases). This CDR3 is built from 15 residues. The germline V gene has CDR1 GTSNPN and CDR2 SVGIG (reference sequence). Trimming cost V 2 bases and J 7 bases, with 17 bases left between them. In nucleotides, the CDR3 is TGTGCCTGGAGTCGCCCCATAGGGGTGATTGAAAAACTGTTTTTT. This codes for CAWSRPIGVIEKLFF.

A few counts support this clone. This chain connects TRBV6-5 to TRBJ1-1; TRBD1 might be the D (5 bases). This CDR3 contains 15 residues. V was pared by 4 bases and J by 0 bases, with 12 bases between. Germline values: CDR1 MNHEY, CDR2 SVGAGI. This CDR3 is CASSSPQGMNTEAFF. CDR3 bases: TGTGCCAGCAGTTCCCCCCAGGGCATGAACACTGAAGCTTTCTTT.

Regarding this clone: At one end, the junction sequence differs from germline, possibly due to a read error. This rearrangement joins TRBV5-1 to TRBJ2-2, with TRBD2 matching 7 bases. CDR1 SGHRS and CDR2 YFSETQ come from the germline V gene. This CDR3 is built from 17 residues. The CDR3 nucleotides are TGCGCCAGCAGCTGGGGCGGCGGGGGTTCGAACGCCGGGGAGCTGTTTTTT. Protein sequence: CASSWGGGGSNAGELFF.

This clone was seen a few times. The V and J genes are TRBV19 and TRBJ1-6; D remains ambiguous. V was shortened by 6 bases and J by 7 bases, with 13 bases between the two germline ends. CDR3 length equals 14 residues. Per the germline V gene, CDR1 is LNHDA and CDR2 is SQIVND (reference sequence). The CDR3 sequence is CASRDSGNNSPLHF. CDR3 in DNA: TGTGCCAGTAGGGATAGCGGGAACAATTCACCCCTCCACTTT.

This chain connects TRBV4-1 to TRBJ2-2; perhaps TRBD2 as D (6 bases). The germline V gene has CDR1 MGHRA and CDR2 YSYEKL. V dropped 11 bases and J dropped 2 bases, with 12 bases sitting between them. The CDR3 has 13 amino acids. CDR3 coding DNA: TGCGCCGCGGGATCAACTAACACCGGGGAGCTGTTTTTT. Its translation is CAAGSTNTGELFF.

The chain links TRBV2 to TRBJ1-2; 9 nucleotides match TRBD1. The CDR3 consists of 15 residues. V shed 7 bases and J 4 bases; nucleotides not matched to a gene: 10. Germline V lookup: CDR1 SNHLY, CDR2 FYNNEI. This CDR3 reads CASNPPTGGSYGYTF. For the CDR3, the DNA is TGTGCCAGCAACCCCCCGACAGGGGGTAGCTATGGCTACACCTTC.

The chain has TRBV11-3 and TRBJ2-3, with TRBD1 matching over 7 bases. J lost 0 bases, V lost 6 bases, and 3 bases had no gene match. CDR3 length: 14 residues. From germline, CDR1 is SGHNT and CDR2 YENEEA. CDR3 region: CASSSQGSTDTQYF. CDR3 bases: TGTGCCAGCAGTTCACAGGGGAGCACAGATACGCAGTATTTT.

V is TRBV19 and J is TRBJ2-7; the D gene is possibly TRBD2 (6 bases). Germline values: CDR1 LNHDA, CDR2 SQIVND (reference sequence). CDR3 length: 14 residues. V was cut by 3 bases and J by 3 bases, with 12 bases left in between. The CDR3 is CASSMAGLFYEQYF. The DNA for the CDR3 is TGTGCCAGTAGTATGGCGGGGCTCTTCTACGAGCAGTACTTC.

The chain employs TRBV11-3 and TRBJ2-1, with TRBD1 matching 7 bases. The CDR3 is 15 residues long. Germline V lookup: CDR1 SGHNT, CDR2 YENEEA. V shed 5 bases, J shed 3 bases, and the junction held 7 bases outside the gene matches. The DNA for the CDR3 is TGTGCCAGCAGCATCCGGGACAGTGGCTACAATGAGCAGTTCTTC. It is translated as CASSIRDSGYNEQFF.

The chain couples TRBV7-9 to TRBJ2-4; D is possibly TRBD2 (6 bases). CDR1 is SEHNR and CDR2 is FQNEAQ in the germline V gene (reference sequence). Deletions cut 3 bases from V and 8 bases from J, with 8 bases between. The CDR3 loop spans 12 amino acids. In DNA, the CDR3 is TGTGCCAGCAGCTTCGGGGGAGACATTCAGTACTTC. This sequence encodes CASSFGGDIQYF.

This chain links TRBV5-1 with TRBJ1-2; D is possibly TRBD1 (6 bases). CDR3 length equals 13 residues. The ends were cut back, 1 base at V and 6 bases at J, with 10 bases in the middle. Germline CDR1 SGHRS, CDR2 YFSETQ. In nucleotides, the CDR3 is TGCGCCAGCAGCTTGAGAACAGGGAATGGCTACACCTTC. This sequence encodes CASSLRTGNGYTF.

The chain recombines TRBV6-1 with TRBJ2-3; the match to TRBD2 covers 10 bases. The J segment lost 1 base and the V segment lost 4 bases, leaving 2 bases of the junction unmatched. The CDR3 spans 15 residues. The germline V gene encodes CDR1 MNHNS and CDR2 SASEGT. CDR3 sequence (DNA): TGTGCCAGCAGTGGTCTAGCGGGGGGCACAGATACGCAGTATTTT. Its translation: CASSGLAGGTDTQYF.

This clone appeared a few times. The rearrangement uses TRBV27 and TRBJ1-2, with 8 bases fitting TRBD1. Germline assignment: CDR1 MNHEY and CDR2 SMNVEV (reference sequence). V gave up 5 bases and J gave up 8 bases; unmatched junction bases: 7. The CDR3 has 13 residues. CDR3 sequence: CASSEDRGRGYTF. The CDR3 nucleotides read TGTGCCAGCAGTGAAGACAGGGGACGAGGCTACACCTTC.

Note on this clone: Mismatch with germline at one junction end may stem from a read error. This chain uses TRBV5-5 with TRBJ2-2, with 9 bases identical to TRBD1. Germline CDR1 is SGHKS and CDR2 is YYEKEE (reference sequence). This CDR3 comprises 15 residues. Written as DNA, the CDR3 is TGTACCAGCAGCCGACAGGGGGCGAACACCGGGGAGCTGTTTTTT. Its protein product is CTSSRQGANTGELFF.

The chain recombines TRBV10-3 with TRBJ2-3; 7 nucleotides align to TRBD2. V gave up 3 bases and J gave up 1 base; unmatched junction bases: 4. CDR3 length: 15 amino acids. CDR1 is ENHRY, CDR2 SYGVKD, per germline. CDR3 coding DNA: TGTGCCATCAGTGAAGGCCTAGCGGGCACAGATACGCAGTATTTT. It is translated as CAISEGLAGTDTQYF.

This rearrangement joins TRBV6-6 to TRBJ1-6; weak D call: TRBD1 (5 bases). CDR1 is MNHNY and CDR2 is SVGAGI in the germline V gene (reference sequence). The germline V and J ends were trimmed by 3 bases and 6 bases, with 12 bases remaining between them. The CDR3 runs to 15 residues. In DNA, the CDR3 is TGTGCCAGCAGTTATCGACAGAATCTTAATTCACCCCTCCACTTT. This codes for CASSYRQNLNSPLHF.

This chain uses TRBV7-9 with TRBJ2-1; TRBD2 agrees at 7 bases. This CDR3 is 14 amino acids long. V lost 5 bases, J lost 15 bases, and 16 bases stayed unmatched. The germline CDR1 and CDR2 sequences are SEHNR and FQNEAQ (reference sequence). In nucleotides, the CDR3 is TGTGCCAGCAGCCCCGGGGGGAGACTCGTCGAAACGTTCTTC. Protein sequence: CASSPGGRLVETFF. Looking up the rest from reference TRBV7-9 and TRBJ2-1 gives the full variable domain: DTGVSQNPRHKITKRGQNVTFRCDPISEHNRLYWYRQTLGQGPEFLTYFQNEAQLEKSRLLSDRFSAERPKGSFSTLEIQRTEQGDSAMYLCASSPGGRLVETFFGPGTRLTVL.

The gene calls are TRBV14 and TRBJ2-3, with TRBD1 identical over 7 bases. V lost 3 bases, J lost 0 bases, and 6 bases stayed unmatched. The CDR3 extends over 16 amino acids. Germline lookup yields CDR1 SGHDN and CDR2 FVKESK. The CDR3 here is CASSQLGTASTDTQYF. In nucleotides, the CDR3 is TGTGCCAGCAGCCAGCTCGGGACAGCTAGCACAGATACGCAGTATTTT.

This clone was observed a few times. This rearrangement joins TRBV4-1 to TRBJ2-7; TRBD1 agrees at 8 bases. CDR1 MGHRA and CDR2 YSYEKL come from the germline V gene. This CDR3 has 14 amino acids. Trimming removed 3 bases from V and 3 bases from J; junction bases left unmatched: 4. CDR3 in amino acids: CASSHRDRSYEQYF. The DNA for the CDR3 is TGCGCCAGCAGCCACCGGGACAGGAGCTACGAGCAGTACTTC.

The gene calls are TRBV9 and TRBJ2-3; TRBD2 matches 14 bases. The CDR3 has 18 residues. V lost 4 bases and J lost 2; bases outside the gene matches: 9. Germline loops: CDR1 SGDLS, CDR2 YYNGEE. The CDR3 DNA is TGTGCCAGCAGCCCACCCCCGACTAGCGGGGGGGTCACAGATACGCAGTATTTT. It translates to CASSPPPTSGGVTDTQYF.

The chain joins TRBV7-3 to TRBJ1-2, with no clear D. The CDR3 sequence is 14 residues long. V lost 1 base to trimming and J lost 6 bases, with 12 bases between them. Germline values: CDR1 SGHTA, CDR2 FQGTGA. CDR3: CASSLNGPGNGYTF. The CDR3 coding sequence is TGTGCCAGCAGCTTAAATGGGCCCGGCAATGGCTACACCTTC. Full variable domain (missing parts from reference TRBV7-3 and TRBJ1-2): GAGVSQTPSNKVTEKGKYVELRCDPISGHTALYWYRQSLGQGPEFLIYFQGTGAADDSGLPNDRFFAVRPEGSVSTLKIQRTERGDSAVYLCASSLNGPGNGYTFGSGTRLTVV.

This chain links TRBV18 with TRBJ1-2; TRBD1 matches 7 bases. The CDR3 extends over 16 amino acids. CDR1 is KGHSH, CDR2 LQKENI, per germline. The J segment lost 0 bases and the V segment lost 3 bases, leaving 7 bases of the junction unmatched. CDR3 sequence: CASSPTRGTANYGYTF. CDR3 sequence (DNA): TGTGCCAGCTCACCGACCAGGGGGACGGCTAACTATGGCTACACCTTC.

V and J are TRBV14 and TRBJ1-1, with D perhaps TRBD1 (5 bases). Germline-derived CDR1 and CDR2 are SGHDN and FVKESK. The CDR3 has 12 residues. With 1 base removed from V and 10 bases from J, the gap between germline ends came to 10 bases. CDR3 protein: CASSQVATGAFF. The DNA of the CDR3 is TGTGCCAGCAGCCAAGTAGCTACAGGAGCTTTCTTT.

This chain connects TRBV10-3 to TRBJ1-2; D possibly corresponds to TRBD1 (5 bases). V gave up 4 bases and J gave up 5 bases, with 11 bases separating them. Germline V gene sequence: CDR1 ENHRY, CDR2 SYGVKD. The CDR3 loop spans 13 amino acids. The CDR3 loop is CAISGGLEYGYTF. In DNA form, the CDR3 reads TGTGCCATCAGTGGGGGCTTAGAGTATGGCTACACCTTC.

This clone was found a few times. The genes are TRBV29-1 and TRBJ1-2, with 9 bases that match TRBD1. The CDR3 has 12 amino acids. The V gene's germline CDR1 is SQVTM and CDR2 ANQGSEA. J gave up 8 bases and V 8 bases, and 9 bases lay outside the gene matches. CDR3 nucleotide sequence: TGCAGCACCGCTGGACAGGGGCGAGGCTACACCTTC. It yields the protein CSTAGQGRGYTF.

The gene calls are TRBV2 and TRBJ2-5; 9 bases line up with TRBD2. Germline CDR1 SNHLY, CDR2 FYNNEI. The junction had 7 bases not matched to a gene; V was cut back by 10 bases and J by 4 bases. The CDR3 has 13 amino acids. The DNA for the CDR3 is TGTGCCAATCTAGCGGGGAACTCAGAGACCCAGTACTTC. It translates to CANLAGNSETQYF.

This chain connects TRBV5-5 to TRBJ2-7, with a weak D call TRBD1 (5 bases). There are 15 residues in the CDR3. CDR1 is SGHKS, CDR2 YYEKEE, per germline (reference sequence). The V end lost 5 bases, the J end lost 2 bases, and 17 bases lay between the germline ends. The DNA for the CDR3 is TGTGCCAGCAGTTCACCCAGACAGAGACCCTACGAGCAGTACTTC. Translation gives CASSSPRQRPYEQYF.

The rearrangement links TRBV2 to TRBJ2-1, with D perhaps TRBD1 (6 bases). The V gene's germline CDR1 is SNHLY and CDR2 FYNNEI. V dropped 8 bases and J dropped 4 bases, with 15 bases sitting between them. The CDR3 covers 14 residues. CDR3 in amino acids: CASSVGQEYNEQFF. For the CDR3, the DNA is TGTGCCAGCTCCGTGGGACAAGAGTACAATGAGCAGTTCTTC.